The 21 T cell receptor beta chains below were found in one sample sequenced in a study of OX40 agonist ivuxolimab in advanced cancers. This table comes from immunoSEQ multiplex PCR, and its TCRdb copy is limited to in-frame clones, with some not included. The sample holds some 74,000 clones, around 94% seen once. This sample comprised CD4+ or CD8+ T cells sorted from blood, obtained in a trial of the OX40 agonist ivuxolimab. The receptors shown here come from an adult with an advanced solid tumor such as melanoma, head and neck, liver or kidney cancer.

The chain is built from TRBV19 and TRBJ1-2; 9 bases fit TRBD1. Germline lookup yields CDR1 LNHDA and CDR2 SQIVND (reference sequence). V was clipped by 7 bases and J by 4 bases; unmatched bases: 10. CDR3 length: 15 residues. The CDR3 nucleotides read TGTGCCAGTACCCACCGGGACAGGGAGACCTATGGCTACACCTTC. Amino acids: CASTHRDRETYGYTF.

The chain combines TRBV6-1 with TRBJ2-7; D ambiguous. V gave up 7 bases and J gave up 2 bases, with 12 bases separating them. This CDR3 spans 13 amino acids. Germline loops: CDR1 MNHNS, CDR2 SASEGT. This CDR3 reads CASTGSTTYEQYF. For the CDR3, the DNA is TGTGCCAGCACCGGGTCAACTACCTACGAGCAGTACTTC.

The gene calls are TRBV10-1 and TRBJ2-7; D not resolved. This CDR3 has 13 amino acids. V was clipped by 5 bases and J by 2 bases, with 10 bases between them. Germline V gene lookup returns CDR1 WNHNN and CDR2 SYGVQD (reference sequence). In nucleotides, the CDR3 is TGCGCCAGCAGTTTTCCGGATCCCTACGAGCAGTACTTC. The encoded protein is CASSFPDPYEQYF.

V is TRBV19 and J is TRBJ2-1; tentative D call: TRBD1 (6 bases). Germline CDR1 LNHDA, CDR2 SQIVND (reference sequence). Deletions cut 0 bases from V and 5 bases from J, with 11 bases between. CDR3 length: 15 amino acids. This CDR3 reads CASSIEWGPHNEQFF. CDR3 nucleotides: TGTGCCAGTAGTATAGAGTGGGGGCCCCACAATGAGCAGTTCTTC.

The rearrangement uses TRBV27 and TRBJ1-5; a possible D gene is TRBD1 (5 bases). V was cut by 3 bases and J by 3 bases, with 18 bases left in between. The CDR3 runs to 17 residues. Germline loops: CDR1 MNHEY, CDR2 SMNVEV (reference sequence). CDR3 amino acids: CASSLIGDLGNNQPQHF. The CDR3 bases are TGTGCCAGCAGTTTGATTGGGGACCTCGGGAACAATCAGCCCCAGCATTTT.

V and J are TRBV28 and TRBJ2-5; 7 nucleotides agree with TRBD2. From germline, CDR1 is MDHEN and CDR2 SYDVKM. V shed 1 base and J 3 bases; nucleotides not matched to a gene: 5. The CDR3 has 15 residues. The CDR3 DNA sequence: TGTGCCAGCAGTTTATTAGGCCGGGAGGAAGAGACCCAGTACTTC. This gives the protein CASSLLGREEETQYF.

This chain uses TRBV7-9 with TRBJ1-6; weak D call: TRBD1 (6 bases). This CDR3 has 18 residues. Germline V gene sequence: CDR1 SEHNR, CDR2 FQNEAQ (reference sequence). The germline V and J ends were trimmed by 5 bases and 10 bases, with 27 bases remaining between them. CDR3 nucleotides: TGTGCCAGCAGCCCACAGTCGGGGGGGGCGACGGGACGATCACCCCTCCACTTT. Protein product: CASSPQSGGATGRSPLHF.

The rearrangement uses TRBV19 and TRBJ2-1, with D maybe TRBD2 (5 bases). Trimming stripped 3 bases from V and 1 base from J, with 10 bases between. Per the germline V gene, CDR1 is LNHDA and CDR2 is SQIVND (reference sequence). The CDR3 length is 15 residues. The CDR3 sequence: CASSMGIASYNEQFF. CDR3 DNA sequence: TGTGCCAGTAGTATGGGTATAGCGTCCTACAATGAGCAGTTCTTC.

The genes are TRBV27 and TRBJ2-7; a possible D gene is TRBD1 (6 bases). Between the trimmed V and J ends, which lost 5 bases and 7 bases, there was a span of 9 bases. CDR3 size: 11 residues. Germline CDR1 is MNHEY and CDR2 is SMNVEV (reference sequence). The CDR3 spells CASSDTGEQYF. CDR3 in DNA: TGTGCCAGCAGTGATACAGGGGAGCAGTACTTC.

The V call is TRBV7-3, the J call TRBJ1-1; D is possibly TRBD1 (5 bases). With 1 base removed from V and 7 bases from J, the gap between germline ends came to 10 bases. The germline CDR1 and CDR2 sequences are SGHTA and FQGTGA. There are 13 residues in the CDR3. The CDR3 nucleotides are TGTGCCAGCAGCTTAATGGGGGAAGGTGAAGCTTTCTTT. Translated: CASSLMGEGEAFF.

The CDR3 coding sequence is TGTGCCAGCAGCCCGACAGGGAACACTGAAGCTTTCTTT. It codes for CASSPTGNTEAFF. V gene TRBV27 combines with J gene TRBJ1-1; possibly TRBD1 for D (6 bases). CDR1 and CDR2 from the germline V gene are MNHEY and SMNVEV (reference sequence). This CDR3 region has 13 residues. The V end lost 6 bases, the J end lost 1 base, and 9 bases lay between the germline ends.

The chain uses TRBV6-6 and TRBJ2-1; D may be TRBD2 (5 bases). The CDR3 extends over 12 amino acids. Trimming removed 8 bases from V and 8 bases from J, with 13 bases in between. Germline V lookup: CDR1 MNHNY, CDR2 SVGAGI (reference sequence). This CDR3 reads CASAFFGDEQFF. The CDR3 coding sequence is TGTGCCAGCGCTTTCTTCGGGGATGAGCAGTTCTTC.

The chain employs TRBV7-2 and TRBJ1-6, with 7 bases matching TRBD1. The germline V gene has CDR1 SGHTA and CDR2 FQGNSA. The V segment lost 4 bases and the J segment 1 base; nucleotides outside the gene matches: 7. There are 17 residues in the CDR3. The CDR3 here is CASSSRDSLSYNSPLHF. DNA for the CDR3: TGTGCCAGCAGCTCCCGGGACAGCCTTTCCTATAATTCACCCCTCCACTTT.

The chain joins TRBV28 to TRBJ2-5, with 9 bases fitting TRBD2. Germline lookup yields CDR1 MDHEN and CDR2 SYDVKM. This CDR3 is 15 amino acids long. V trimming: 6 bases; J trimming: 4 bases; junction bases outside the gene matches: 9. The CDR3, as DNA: TGTGCCAGCAGACCAGCGGGAGGCGGATCAGAGACCCAGTACTTC. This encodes CASRPAGGGSETQYF.

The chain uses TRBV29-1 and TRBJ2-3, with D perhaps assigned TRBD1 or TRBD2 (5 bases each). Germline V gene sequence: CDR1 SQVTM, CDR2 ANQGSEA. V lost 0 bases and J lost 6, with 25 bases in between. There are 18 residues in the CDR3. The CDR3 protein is CSVEDPKNRDGAIDTQYF. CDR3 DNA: TGCAGCGTTGAAGATCCTAAAAACCGGGACGGAGCCATTGATACGCAGTATTTT.

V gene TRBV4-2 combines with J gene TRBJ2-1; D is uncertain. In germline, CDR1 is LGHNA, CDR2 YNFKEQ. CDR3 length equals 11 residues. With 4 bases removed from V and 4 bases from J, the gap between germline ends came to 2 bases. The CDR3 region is CASSRYNEQFF. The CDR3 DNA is TGTGCCAGCAGCCGATACAATGAGCAGTTCTTC.

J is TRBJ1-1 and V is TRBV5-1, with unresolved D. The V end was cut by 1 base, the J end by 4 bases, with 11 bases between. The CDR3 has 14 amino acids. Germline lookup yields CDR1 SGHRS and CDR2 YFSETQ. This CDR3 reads CASSLRGDGTEAFF. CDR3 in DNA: TGCGCCAGCAGCTTGCGCGGGGATGGCACTGAAGCTTTCTTT.

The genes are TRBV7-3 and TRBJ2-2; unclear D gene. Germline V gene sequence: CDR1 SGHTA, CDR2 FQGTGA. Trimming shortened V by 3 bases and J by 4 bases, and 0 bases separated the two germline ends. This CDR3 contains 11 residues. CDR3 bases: TGTGCCAGCAGCTTCACCGGGGAGCTGTTTTTT. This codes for CASSFTGELFF. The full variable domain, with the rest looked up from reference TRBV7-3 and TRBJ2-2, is GAGVSQTPSNKVTEKGKYVELRCDPISGHTALYWYRQSLGQGPEFLIYFQGTGAADDSGLPNDRFFAVRPEGSVSTLKIQRTERGDSAVYLCASSFTGELFFGEGSRLTVL.

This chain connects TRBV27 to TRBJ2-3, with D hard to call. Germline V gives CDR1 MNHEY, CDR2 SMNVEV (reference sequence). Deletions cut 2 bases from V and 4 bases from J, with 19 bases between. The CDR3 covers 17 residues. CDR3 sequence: CASSLSPLVQMSDTQYF. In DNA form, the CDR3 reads TGTGCCAGCAGTTTAAGCCCTCTAGTTCAAATGTCAGATACGCAGTATTTT.

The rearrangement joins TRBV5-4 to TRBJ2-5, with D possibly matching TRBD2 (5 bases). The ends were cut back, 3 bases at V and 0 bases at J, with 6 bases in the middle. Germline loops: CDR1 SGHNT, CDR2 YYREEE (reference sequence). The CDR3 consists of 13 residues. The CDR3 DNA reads TGTGCCAGCAGCTCGGAGGACCAAGAGACCCAGTACTTC. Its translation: CASSSEDQETQYF.

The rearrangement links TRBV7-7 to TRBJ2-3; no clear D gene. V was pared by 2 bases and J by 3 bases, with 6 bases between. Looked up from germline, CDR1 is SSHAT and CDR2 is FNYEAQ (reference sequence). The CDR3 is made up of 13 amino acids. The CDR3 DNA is TGTGCCAGCAGCTTAAGTTGGACAGATACGCAGTATTTT. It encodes CASSLSWTDTQYF. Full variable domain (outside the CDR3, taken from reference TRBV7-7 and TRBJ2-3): GAGVSQSPRYKVTKRGQDVTLRCDPISSHATLYWYQQALGQGPEFLTYFNYEAQPDKSGLPSDRFSAERPEGSISTLTIQRTEQRDSAMYRCASSLSWTDTQYFGPGTRLTVL.